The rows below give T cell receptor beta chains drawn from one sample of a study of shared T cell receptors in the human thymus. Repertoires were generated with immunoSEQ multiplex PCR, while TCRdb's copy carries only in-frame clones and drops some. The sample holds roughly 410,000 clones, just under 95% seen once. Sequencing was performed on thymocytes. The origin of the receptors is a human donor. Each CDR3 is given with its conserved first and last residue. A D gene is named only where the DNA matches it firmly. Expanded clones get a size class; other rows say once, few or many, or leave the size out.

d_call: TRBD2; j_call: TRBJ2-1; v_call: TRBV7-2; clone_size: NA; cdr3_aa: CASSFLVASSGIYNEQFF; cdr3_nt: TGTGCCAGCAGCTTCCTAGTGGCCTCTAGCGGAATCTACAATGAGCAGTTCTTC
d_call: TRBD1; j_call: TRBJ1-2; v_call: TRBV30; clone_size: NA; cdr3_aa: CAWTHDRDGYTF; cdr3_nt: TGTGCCTGGACCCACGACAGGGACGGCTACACCTTC
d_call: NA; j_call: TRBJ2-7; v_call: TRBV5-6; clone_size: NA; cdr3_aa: CASTTPESSYEQYF; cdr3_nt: TGTGCCAGTACCACACCCGAGAGCTCCTACGAGCAGTACTTC
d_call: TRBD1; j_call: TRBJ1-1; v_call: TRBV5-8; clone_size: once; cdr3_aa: CASSPYRGGSTEAFF; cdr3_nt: TGTGCCAGCAGTCCATACAGGGGGGGGAGCACTGAAGCTTTCTTT
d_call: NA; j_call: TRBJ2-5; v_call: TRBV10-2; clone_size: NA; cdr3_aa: CASIGGDRVRQETQYF; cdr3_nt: TGCGCCAGCATAGGGGGGGATCGGGTTCGGCAAGAGACCCAGTACTTC
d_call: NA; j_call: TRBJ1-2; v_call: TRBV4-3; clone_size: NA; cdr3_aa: CASSPLPRTGSNYGYTF; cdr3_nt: TGCGCCAGCAGCCCCCTCCCCCGAACAGGGTCGAACTATGGCTACACCTTC
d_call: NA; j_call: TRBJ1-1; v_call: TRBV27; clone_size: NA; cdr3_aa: CASSKSGNTEAFF; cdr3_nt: TGTGCCAGTTCTAAAAGTGGGAACACTGAAGCTTTCTTT
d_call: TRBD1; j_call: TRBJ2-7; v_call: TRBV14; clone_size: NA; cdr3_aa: CASSPGQTYEQYF; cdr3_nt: TGTGCCAGCAGCCCGGGACAGACCTACGAGCAGTACTTC
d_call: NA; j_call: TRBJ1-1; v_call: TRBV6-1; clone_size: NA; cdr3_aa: CASSEIQGEAFF; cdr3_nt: TGTGCCAGCAGTGAAATTCAGGGTGAAGCTTTCTTT
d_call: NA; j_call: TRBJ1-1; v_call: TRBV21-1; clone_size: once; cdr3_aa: CASSKVTRTGDDTEAFF; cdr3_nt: TGTGCCAGCAGCAAAGTTACAAGGACAGGGGATGACACTGAAGCTTTCTTT
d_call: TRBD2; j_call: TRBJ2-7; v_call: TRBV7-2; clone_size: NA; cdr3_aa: CASSSQDGGTSGRSREQYF; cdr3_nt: TGTGCCAGCAGCTCACAGGACGGGGGGACTAGCGGGAGATCTCGCGAGCAGTACTTC
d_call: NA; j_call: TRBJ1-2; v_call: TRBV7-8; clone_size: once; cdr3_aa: CASSFRAGDGYTF; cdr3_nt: TGTGCCAGCAGCTTCCGGGCAGGGGATGGCTACACCTTC
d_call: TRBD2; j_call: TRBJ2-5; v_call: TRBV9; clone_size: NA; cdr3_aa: CASSVAGLACQETQYF; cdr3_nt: TGTGCCAGCAGCGTAGCGGGACTAGCGTGTCAAGAGACCCAGTACTTC
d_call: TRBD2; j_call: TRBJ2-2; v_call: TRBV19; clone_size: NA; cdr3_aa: CASSEGASGNTGELFF; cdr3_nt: TGTGCCAGTAGCGAAGGGGCTAGCGGGAATACCGGGGAGCTGTTTTTT
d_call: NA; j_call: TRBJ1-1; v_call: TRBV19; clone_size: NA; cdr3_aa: CASSISGMNTEAFF; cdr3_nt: TGTGCCAGTAGTATAAGCGGTATGAACACTGAAGCTTTCTTT
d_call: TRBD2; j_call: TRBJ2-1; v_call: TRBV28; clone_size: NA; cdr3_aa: CASSFPYWREEGLQIGQFF; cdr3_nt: TGTGCCAGCAGTTTCCCTTACTGGCGGGAGGAAGGTCTGCAGATTGGGCAGTTCTTC
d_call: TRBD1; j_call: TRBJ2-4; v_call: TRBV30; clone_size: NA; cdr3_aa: CAWRGTVLGNIQYF; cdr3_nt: TGTGCCTGGAGGGGGACAGTTTTGGGGAACATTCAGTACTTC
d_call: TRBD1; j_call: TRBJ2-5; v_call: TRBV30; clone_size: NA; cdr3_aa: CAWSRSTGGVRETQYF; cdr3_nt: TGTGCCTGGAGTCGGTCTACAGGGGGTGTTCGAGAGACCCAGTACTTC
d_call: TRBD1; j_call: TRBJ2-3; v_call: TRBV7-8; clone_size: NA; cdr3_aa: CASSLGGQSSTDTQYF; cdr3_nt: TGTGCCAGCAGCTTAGGGGGACAGTCTAGCACAGATACGCAGTATTTT
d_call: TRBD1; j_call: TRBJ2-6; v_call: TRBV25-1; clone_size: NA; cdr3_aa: CASIGGGQTSGANVLTF; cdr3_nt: TGTGCCAGCATAGGGGGCGGGCAAACCTCTGGGGCCAACGTCCTGACTTTC
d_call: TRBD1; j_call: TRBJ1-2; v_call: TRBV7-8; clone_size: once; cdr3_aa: CASSLVGQGANYGYTF; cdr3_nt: TGTGCCAGCAGCTTAGTTGGACAGGGAGCTAACTATGGCTACACCTTC
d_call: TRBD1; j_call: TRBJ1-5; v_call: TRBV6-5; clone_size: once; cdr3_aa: CASSLGQGNQPQHF; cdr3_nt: TGTGCCAGCAGCTTGGGACAGGGGAATCAGCCCCAGCATTTT
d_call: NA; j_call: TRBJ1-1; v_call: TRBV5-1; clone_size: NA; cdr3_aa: CASSLKGANTEAFF; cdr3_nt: TGCGCCAGCAGCTTGAAAGGGGCGAACACTGAAGCTTTCTTT
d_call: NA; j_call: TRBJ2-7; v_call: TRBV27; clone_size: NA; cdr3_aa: CASPSHEQYF; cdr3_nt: TGTGCCAGCCCCTCACACGAGCAGTACTTC
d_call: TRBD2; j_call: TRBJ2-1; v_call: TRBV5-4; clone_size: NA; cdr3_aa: CASSWGASGRTASEQFF; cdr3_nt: TGTGCCAGCAGCTGGGGGGCTAGCGGGAGGACGGCAAGTGAGCAGTTCTTC
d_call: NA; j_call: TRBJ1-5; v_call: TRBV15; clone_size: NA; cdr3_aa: CATSRDPGTPNQPQHF; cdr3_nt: TGTGCCACCAGCAGAGATCCGGGGACTCCCAATCAGCCCCAGCATTTT
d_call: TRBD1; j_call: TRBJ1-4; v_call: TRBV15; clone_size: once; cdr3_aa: CATSPLHSGGVRSSEKLFF; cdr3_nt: TGTGCCACCAGCCCCCTACACTCAGGGGGCGTTCGCTCGAGTGAAAAACTGTTTTTT
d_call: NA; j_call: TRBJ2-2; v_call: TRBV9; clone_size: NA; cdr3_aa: CASSVVMGAGELFF; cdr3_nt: TGTGCCAGCAGCGTAGTGATGGGGGCCGGGGAGCTGTTTTTT
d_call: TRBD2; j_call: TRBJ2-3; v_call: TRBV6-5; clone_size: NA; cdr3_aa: CASSCLAGKTDTQYF; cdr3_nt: TGTGCCAGCAGTTGCCTAGCGGGGAAGACAGATACGCAGTATTTT
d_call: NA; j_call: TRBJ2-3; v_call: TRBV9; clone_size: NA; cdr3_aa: CASSVGAARGVDTQYF; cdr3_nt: TGTGCCAGCAGCGTCGGAGCGGCTAGAGGGGTAGATACGCAGTATTTT
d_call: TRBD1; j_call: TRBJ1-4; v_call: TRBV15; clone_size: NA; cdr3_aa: CATSRGGQGVMNEKLFF; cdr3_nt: TGTGCCACCAGCAGGGGGGGACAGGGAGTAATGAATGAAAAACTGTTTTTT
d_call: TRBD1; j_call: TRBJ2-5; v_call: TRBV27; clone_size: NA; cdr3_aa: CASKLQGETETQYF; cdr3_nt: TGTGCCAGCAAACTACAGGGGGAGACGGAGACCCAGTACTTC
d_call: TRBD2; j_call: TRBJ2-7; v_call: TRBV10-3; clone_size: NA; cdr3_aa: CAISVVAGEKSYEQYF; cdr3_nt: TGTGCCATCAGTGTGGTAGCGGGAGAAAAGTCCTACGAGCAGTACTTC
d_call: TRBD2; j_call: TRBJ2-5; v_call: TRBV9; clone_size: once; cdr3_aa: CASSVSHIAGHRETQYF; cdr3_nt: TGTGCCAGCAGCGTCTCCCACATAGCGGGACATAGAGAGACCCAGTACTTC
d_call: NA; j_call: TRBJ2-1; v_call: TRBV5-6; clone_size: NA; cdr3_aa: CASSTQGGWRLEYNEQFF; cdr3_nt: TGTGCCAGCAGCACCCAGGGGGGATGGAGACTAGAGTACAATGAGCAGTTCTTC
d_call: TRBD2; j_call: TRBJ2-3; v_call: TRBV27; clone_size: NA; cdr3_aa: CASSSHPEREIDTQYF; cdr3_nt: TGTGCCAGCAGTTCCCACCCGGAGCGGGAGATAGATACGCAGTATTTT
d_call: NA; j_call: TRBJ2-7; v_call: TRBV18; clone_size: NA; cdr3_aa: CASSPQHYEQYF; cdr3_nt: TGTGCCAGCTCACCGCAACACTACGAGCAGTACTTC
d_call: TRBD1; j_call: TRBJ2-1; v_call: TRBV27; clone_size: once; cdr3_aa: CASGVGQGFNEQFF; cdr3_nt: TGTGCCAGCGGGGTGGGACAGGGGTTTAATGAGCAGTTCTTC
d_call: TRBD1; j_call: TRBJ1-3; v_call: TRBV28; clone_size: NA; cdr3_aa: CASSRTGGSGNTIYF; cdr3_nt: TGTGCCAGCAGTAGAACAGGGGGCTCTGGAAACACCATATATTTT
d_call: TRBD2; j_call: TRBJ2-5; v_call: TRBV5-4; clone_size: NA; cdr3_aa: CASSFLGLAGGETQYF; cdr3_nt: TGTGCCAGCAGCTTCCTGGGACTAGCGGGAGGAGAGACCCAGTACTTC
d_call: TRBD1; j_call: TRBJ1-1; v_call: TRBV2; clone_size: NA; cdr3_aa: CASITGGAAFF; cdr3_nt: TGTGCCAGCATCACAGGGGGCGCCGCTTTCTTT
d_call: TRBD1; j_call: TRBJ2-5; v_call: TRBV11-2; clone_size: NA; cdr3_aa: CASSYRDRERGKTQYF; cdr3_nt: TGTGCCAGCAGCTACCGGGACAGGGAAAGGGGAAAGACCCAGTACTTC
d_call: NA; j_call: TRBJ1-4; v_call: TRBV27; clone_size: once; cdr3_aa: CASRPRGGIKLFF; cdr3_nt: TGTGCCAGCAGGCCCAGGGGCGGAATCAAACTGTTTTTT
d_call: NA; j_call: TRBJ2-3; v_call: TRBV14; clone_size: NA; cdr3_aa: CASSQEPDRSTDTQYF; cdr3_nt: TGTGCCAGCAGCCAAGAACCCGACAGGTCCACAGATACGCAGTATTTT
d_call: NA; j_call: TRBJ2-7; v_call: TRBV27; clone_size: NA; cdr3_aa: CASSLGWDTAPTSYEQYF; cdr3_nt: TGTGCCAGCAGTTTGGGGTGGGACACAGCCCCAACTTCCTACGAGCAGTACTTC
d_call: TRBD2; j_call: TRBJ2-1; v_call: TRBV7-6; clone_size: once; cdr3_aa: CASSLAGNGGRPWDEQFF; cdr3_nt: TGTGCCAGCAGCTTAGCGGGCAATGGCGGGAGGCCTTGGGATGAGCAGTTCTTC
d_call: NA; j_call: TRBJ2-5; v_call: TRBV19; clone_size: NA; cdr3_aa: CASSIGQRETQYF; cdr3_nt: TGTGCCAGTAGTATCGGTCAGAGAGAGACCCAGTACTTC
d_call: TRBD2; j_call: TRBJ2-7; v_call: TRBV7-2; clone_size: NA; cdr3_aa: CASSPTSGRLYEQYF; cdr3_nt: TGTGCCAGCAGCCCGACTAGCGGGAGGCTATACGAGCAGTACTTC